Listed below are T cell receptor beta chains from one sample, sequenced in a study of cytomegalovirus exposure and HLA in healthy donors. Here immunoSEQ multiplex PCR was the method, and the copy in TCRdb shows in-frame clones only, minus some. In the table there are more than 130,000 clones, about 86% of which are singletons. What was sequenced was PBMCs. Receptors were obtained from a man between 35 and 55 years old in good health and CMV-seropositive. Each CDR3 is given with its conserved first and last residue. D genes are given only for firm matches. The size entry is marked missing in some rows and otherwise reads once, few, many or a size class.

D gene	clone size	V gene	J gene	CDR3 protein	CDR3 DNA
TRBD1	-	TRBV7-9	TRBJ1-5	CASSGGTGGSRNQPQHF	TGTGCCAGCAGCGGTGGGACAGGGGGGTCGCGCAATCAGCCCCAGCATTTT
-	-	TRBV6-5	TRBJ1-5	CASRRGGSNQPQHF	TGTGCCAGCAGGCGCGGGGGGAGCAATCAGCCCCAGCATTTT
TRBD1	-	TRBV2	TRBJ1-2	CASQGRGRWGYTF	TGTGCCTCTCAAGGCAGGGGGCGGTGGGGCTACACCTTC
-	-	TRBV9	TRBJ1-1	CASSPRGAGQYEAFF	TGTGCCAGCAGCCCCAGAGGGGCCGGACAGTATGAAGCTTTCTTT
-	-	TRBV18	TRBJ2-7	CASSRTYEQYF	TGTGCCAGCTCACGTACCTACGAGCAGTACTTC
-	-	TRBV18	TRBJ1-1	CASSSQANTEAFF	TGTGCCAGCTCATCCCAGGCGAACACTGAAGCTTTCTTT
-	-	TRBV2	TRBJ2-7	CASNLGAPYEQYF	TGTGCCAGCAATCTAGGGGCCCCCTACGAGCAGTACTTC
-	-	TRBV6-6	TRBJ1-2	CASNHGGDGYTF	TGTGCCAGCAACCACGGGGGGGACGGCTACACCTTC
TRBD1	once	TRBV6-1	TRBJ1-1	CASRPTGPTEAFF	TGTGCCAGCAGACCGACAGGGCCAACTGAAGCTTTCTTT
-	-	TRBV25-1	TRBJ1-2	CASSRQYYGYTF	TGTGCCAGCAGTCGACAGTACTATGGCTACACCTTC
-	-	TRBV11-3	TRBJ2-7	CASSHRVPYEQYF	TGTGCCAGCAGCCACAGGGTTCCCTACGAGCAGTACTTC
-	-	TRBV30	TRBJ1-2	CAWRAPGSGVGYTF	TGTGCCTGGAGAGCCCCGGGTTCAGGGGTAGGCTACACCTTC
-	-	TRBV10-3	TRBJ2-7	CAISVGQLYEQYF	TGTGCCATCAGTGTGGGGCAGCTCTACGAGCAGTACTTC
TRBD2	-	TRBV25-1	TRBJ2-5	CASSNLAGVQETQYF	TGTGCCAGCAGTAATCTAGCGGGAGTCCAAGAGACCCAGTACTTC
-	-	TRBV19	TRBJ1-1	CASSPNVGGTNTEAFF	TGTGCCAGTAGCCCAAACGTGGGGGGAACGAACACTGAAGCTTTCTTT
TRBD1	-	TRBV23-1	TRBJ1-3	CASSHAPGQGALLSGNTIYF	TGCGCCAGCAGTCACGCGCCGGGACAGGGGGCCCTCCTCTCTGGAAACACCATATATTTT
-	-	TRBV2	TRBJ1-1	CASSAQGLNTEAFF	TGTGCCAGCAGCGCCCAGGGGCTGAACACTGAAGCTTTCTTT
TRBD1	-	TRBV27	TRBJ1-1	CASYRQGNTEAFF	TGTGCCAGTTACCGACAGGGGAACACTGAAGCTTTCTTT
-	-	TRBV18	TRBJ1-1	CASSVVGGSNTEAFF	TGTGCCAGCTCGGTGGTCGGAGGTTCGAACACTGAAGCTTTCTTT
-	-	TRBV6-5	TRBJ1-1	CASSYSRGNTEAFF	TGTGCCAGCAGTTACTCGAGAGGGAACACTGAAGCTTTCTTT
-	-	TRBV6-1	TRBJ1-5	CASSVDQPQHF	TGTGCCAGCAGTGTAGATCAGCCCCAGCATTTT
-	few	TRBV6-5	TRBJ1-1	CASSYNSLNTEAFF	TGTGCCAGCAGTTATAACAGCTTGAACACTGAAGCTTTCTTT
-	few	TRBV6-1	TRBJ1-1	CASSEHLNTEAFF	TGTGCCAGCAGTGAACATTTGAACACTGAAGCTTTCTTT
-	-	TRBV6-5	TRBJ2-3	CASSRKGGTDTQYF	TGTGCCAGCAGTCGGAAGGGGGGGACAGATACGCAGTATTTT
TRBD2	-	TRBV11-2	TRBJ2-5	CASSLGGRDYETQYF	TGTGCCAGCAGCTTAGGAGGTCGGGACTACGAGACCCAGTACTTC
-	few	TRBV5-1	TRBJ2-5	CASSLGETRPATQYF	TGCGCCAGCAGCTTGGGAGAAACGAGGCCAGCGACCCAGTACTTC
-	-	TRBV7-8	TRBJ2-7	CASSPGSLQYF	TGTGCCAGCAGCCCCGGGAGTCTGCAGTACTTC
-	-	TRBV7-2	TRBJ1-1	CASSLVAQVNTEAFF	TGTGCCAGCAGCTTAGTCGCACAAGTGAACACTGAAGCTTTCTTT
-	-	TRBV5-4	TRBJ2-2	CASSPSWGQSGELFF	TGTGCCAGCAGCCCGAGTTGGGGGCAGAGCGGGGAGCTGTTTTTT
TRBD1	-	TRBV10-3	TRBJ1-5	CAISATGPGGGNQPQHF	TGTGCCATCAGCGCCACGGGGCCAGGGGGAGGCAATCAGCCCCAGCATTTT
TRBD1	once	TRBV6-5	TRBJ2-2	CASSRWTGAGELFF	TGTGCCAGCAGTCGCTGGACAGGAGCCGGGGAGCTGTTTTTT
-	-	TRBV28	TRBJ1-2	CARSDRQGYGYTF	TGTGCCAGATCCGACAGGCAAGGCTATGGCTACACCTTC
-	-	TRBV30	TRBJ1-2	CAWSAGCGYTF	TGTGCCTGGAGTGCGGGGTGTGGCTACACCTTC
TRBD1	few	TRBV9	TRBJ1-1	CASSSWTGGFEAFF	TGTGCCAGCAGCTCCTGGACAGGGGGTTTTGAAGCTTTCTTT
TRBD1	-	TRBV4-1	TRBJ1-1	CASSADRTNTEAFF	TGCGCCAGCAGCGCGGACAGGACCAACACTGAAGCTTTCTTT
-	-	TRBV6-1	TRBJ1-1	CASSPPRGRNTEAFF	TGTGCCAGCAGTCCCCCCCGGGGGAGGAACACTGAAGCTTTCTTT
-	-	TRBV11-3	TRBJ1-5	CASSAHQLTAYSNQPQHF	TGTGCCAGCAGCGCCCACCAACTAACCGCGTATAGCAATCAGCCCCAGCATTTT
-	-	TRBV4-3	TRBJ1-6	CASSQDQGSNNSPLHF	TGCGCCAGCAGCCAAGATCAGGGGTCGAATAATTCACCCCTCCACTTC
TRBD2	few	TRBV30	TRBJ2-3	CAWSGAGGDTQYF	TGTGCCTGGAGTGGTGCGGGAGGAGATACGCAGTATTTT
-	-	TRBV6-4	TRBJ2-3	CASSAGDGDTQYF	TGTGCCAGCAGTGCGGGGGATGGGGATACGCAGTATTTT